This T cell receptor (beta chain) came from a study of blood T cell repertoires in COVID-19. Study at large: Whether acute or convalescent, the COVID-19 samples came from the United States, Italy and Spain.

CDR3 length: 14 amino acids. In germline, CDR1 is SGHTS, CDR2 YDEGEE. The junction had 4 bases not matched to a gene; V was cut back by 4 bases and J by 0 bases. Original analysis: Estimation of nucleated cell counts was performed using reference gene primer amplification. The protocol was immunoSEQ multiplex PCR, while the TCRdb copy is restricted to in-frame clones and leaves out a portion. Clone size and the V and J calls come from that table; the DNA yielded D and trimming. The table includes about 300,000 clones, about 83% detected once. This TCR derives from a woman aged 45-60 years with acute or convalescent COVID-19. Sequencing was performed on peripheral blood. This chain connects TRBV5-8 to TRBJ2-7, with TRBD1 identical over 7 bases. The CDR3 region has the DNA TGTGCCAGCAGCCGTCGGGACAGCTCCTACGAGCAGTACTTC. The encoded protein is CASSRRDSSYEQYF. The entire variable domain, with the rest obtained from reference TRBV5-8 and TRBJ2-7, is as follows: EAGVTQSPTHLIKTRGQQATLRCSPISGHTSVYWYQQALGLGLQFLLWYDEGEERNRGNFPPRFSGRQFPNYSSELNVNALELEDSALYLCASSRRDSSYEQYFGPGTRLTVT.